Below are 14 T cell receptor beta chains sequenced from a single sample in a study of T cells in localized non-small cell lung cancer (dated by TCRdb to about 2020). Library generation was performed with the immunoSEQ multiplex PCR assay. The clones in this table, taken by TCRdb from immuneACCESS, are in-frame only. Not every clone is retained; where verified, under half of the shortfall comes from an unresolved V gene, and the cause of the rest is unknown. The sample records 2,500 or so clones, about 25% of which are singletons. The top ten hold 6.5% to 9% of the sample. Sample: lung tumor tissue, taken before any cancer treatment. Every receptor here comes from a male donor older than 55 with stage II squamous cell lung carcinoma.

This clone has just a few counts. The chain is built from TRBV9 and TRBJ1-1; the D gene is possibly TRBD1 (5 bases). CDR1 SGDLS and CDR2 YYNGEE come from the germline V gene. The CDR3 covers 14 residues. Trimming took off 3 bases at V and 1 base at J, with 10 bases between the two ends. The chain's CDR3 is CASSATDRNTEAFF. The CDR3 coding sequence is TGTGCCAGCAGCGCCACAGACAGGAACACTGAAGCTTTCTTT.

This clone has a handful of counts. The chain combines TRBV27 with TRBJ1-2, with D uncertain. Between the trimmed V and J ends, which lost 0 bases and 4 bases, there was a span of 9 bases. The length of the CDR3 is 14 residues. Germline values: CDR1 MNHEY, CDR2 SMNVEV (reference sequence). The CDR3 reads CASSLSLSGYGYTF. DNA for the CDR3: TGTGCCAGCAGTTTATCTCTCAGCGGCTATGGCTACACCTTC.

J is TRBJ1-5 and V is TRBV28; 7 bases map to TRBD1. CDR1 is MDHEN and CDR2 is SYDVKM in the germline V gene. The length of the CDR3 is 16 residues. Losses at the gene ends were 2 bases for V and 0 bases for J; bases not matched to a gene: 4. This chain's CDR3 is CASSLIWDSSNQPQHF. For the CDR3, the DNA is TGTGCCAGCAGTTTAATTTGGGACAGTAGCAATCAGCCCCAGCATTTT. Filled out from reference TRBV28 and TRBJ1-5, the complete variable domain reads DVKVTQSSRYLVKRTGEKVFLECVQDMDHENMFWYRQDPGLGLRLIYFSYDVKMKEKGDIPEGYSVSREKKERFSLILESASTNQTSMYLCASSLIWDSSNQPQHFGDGTRLSIL.

Only a few counts were recorded for this clone. The rearrangement uses TRBV6-8 and TRBJ1-3; perhaps TRBD1 as D (5 bases). V lost 4 bases to trimming and J lost 1 base, with 11 bases between them. The CDR3 length is 15 residues. Germline CDR1 MNHGY, CDR2 SAAAGT. In nucleotides, the CDR3 is TGTGCCAGCAGTTTAGACAGCTTATCTGGAAACACCATATATTTT. This codes for CASSLDSLSGNTIYF.

The CDR3 is CASSGRGNTEAFF. The CDR3 DNA is TGTGCCAGCAGCGGGAGGGGGAACACTGAAGCTTTCTTT. The chain uses TRBV6-8 and TRBJ1-1; weak D call: TRBD1 (5 bases). The CDR3 is made up of 13 amino acids. V was cut by 6 bases and J by 1 base, with 9 bases left in between. The germline CDR1 and CDR2 sequences are MNHGY and SAAAGT.

The chain has TRBV11-3 and TRBJ1-3; no reliable D call. Germline CDR1 is SGHNT and CDR2 is YENEEA. This CDR3 is 14 amino acids long. Trimming stripped 1 base from V and 1 base from J, with 5 bases between. This chain's CDR3 is CASSLVDSGNTIYF. The CDR3 nucleotides read TGTGCCAGCAGCTTAGTAGATTCTGGAAACACCATATATTTT. Supplemented by reference TRBV11-3 and TRBJ1-3, the full variable domain reads EAGVVQSPRYKIIEKKQPVAFWCNPISGHNTLYWYLQNLGQGPELLIRYENEEAVDDSQLPKDRFSAERLKGVDSTLKIQPAELGDSAVYLCASSLVDSGNTIYFGEGSWLTVV.

This clone is medium-sized by share. The chain carries TRBV11-3 and TRBJ1-2, with no clear D. Germline V gene data show CDR1 as SGHNT and CDR2 as YENEEA. The CDR3 totals 15 residues. Trimming removed 4 bases at V and 4 bases at J, with 16 bases between. The CDR3 region has the DNA TGTGCCAGCAGCTCCCAGAGCTTCGAGGGCTATGGCTACACCTTC. Encoded protein: CASSSQSFEGYGYTF.

This clone occurred a few times. This chain uses TRBV6-7 with TRBJ1-1, with a possible D match to TRBD1 (5 bases). TRBV6-7 is reported as an ORF; its role is uncertain. V lost 11 bases and J lost 3, with 10 bases in between. The length of the CDR3 is 11 residues. CDR3 nucleotide sequence: TGTGCCGGAGGGGATTACACTGAAGCTTTCTTT. This sequence encodes CAGGDYTEAFF.

This clone was observed a handful of times. The chain combines TRBV29-1 with TRBJ1-1, with D tentatively TRBD1 (5 bases). Trimming removed 4 bases from V and 0 bases from J, with 12 bases in between. Germline V gene lookup returns CDR1 SQVTM and CDR2 ANQGSEA. This CDR3 region has 14 residues. The CDR3: CSVGTGTMNTEAFF. CDR3 DNA: TGCAGCGTTGGGACGGGGACGATGAACACTGAAGCTTTCTTT. Combining the CDR3 with reference TRBV29-1 and TRBJ1-1 gives the whole variable domain SAVISQKPSRDICQRGTSLTIQCQVDSQVTMMFWYRQQPGQSLTLIATANQGSEATYESGFVIDKFPISRPNLTFSTLTVSNMSPEDSSIYLCSVGTGTMNTEAFFGQGTRLTVV.

This clone was detected a few times. This rearrangement joins TRBV9 to TRBJ2-2, with D maybe TRBD2 (5 bases). The V end lost 5 bases, the J end lost 6 bases, and 17 bases lay between the germline ends. Germline values: CDR1 SGDLS, CDR2 YYNGEE. The length of the CDR3 is 15 residues. The CDR3 spells CASSEYGLRAGELFF. In DNA form, the CDR3 reads TGTGCCAGCAGTGAATACGGCTTGCGGGCCGGGGAGCTGTTTTTT.

V is TRBV18 and J is TRBJ1-1; D is perhaps TRBD1 (5 bases). The germline V gene encodes CDR1 KGHSH and CDR2 LQKENI. Trimming stripped 4 bases from V and 1 base from J, with 10 bases between. This CDR3 has 14 residues. This CDR3 is CASSRPTENTEAFF. The CDR3 DNA sequence: TGTGCCAGCTCACGCCCGACAGAGAACACTGAAGCTTTCTTT.

By sample fraction, this clone is medium-sized. This chain joins TRBV11-3 and TRBJ2-7, with a possible D match to TRBD2 (6 bases). Trimming removed 6 bases from V and 2 bases from J, with 17 bases in between. Germline CDR1 and CDR2: SGHNT and YENEEA. CDR3 length: 15 residues. In DNA form, the CDR3 reads TGTGCCAGCAGTATCGAGGGAGGCGGAGCCTACGAGCAGTACTTC. It is translated as CASSIEGGGAYEQYF.

This clone turned up a few times. The chain recombines TRBV14 with TRBJ1-4; 9 bases align to TRBD1. Germline CDR1 SGHDN, CDR2 FVKESK. The CDR3 is 15 amino acids. After removal of 3 bases from V and 4 bases from J, the junction contained 3 bases not matched to a gene. CDR3 sequence: CASSQSGQGNEKLFF. Here the CDR3 DNA reads TGTGCCAGCAGCCAGTCGGGACAGGGTAATGAAAAACTGTTTTTT.

This clone was picked up a small number of times. The rearrangement uses TRBV14 and TRBJ2-3, with 11 nucleotides matching TRBD1. Germline CDR1 reads SGHDN; CDR2 reads FVKESK. V was pared by 1 base and J by 10 bases, with 7 bases of the junction left unmatched. The CDR3 is made up of 15 amino acids. CDR3 nucleotide sequence: TGTGCCAGCAGCCAAGGAGGGACAGGGGGTACTTCGCAGTATTTT. Amino acids: CASSQGGTGGTSQYF. Filled out from reference TRBV14 and TRBJ2-3, the complete variable domain reads EAGVTQFPSHSVIEKGQTVTLRCDPISGHDNLYWYRRVMGKEIKFLLHFVKESKQDESGMPNNRFLAERTGGTYSTLKVQPAELEDSGVYFCASSQGGTGGTSQYFGPGTRLTVL.